The clone carrying this T cell receptor beta chain was seen many times. Antigen specificity is unknown. Newly diagnosed hyperthyroidism, duration under 2 months, in patients aged 18 to 65. Patients were excluded for uncontrolled infection, other autoimmune disease, pregnancy or lactation. Amplification of TCR beta CDR3 regions was performed using RNA transcripts as template. The HTBI primer set drove a first-round RT-PCR of the TCR CDR3. One entry per CDR3 protein results from TCRdb running MiXCR on the multiplex PCR reads. The sample holds approximately 400,000 distinct CDR3 sequences; roughly 14% are singletons and the top ten take around 20%. J gave up 2 bases and V 0 bases, and 10 bases lay outside the gene matches. Germline V gene sequence: CDR1 GTSNPN, CDR2 SVGIG (reference sequence). This CDR3 spans 19 amino acids. This sample is part of a study of T cells in Graves' hyperthyroidism and ophthalmopathy.

General study findings and limits: Most thyroid clonotypes expanded above 0.001 appeared in blood too.

This clonotype was obtained from a man aged 30-40 years with Graves' hyperthyroidism that later progressed to Graves' ophthalmopathy. Input material: blood. This chain links TRBV30 with TRBJ1-4; 12 nucleotides match TRBD1. CDR3 amino acids: CAWSVLKPGQGATNEKLFF. CDR3 in DNA: TGTGCCTGGAGTGTACTGAAACCGGGACAGGGGGCGACTAATGAAAAACTGTTTTTT. Looking up the rest from reference TRBV30 and TRBJ1-4 gives the full variable domain: SQTIHQWPATLVQPVGSPLSLECTVEGTSNPNLYWYRQAAGRGLQLLFYSVGIGQISSEVPQNLSASRPQDRQFILSSKKLLLSDSGFYLCAWSVLKPGQGATNEKLFFGSGTQLSVL.